The clone carrying this T cell receptor beta chain has ten or more counts. Its antigen is not identified. This CDR3 is built from 18 residues. V shed 6 bases and J 4 bases; nucleotides not matched to a gene: 13. Germline values: CDR1 SEHNR, CDR2 FQNEAQ (reference sequence). The data were taken from a study of T cells in Graves' hyperthyroidism and ophthalmopathy. Overall study results and limits: Researchers found most expanded thyroid clonotypes above 0.001 in blood as well. Stable hyperthyroidism was separated from ophthalmopathy by a model based on 13 V-J features.

Amplified TCR beta CDR3 regions came from RNA transcripts. Primed by the HTBI set, a first-round RT-PCR was run on the TCR CDR3. A single record per CDR3 protein comes from TCRdb applying MiXCR to the multiplex PCR reads. The data contain some 360,000 distinct CDR3 sequences, approximately 15% of them singletons. Graves' hyperthyroidism without ophthalmopathy progression within 18 months was termed stable. This receptor was taken from an older woman with Graves' hyperthyroidism. The sequencing sample was made of blood. The V and J genes are TRBV7-9 and TRBJ2-1; TRBD2 matches 12 bases. The CDR3 sequence is CASSSTRLAGASYNEQFF. CDR3 coding DNA: TGTGCCAGCAGTTCGACAAGACTAGCGGGAGCCTCTTACAATGAGCAGTTCTTC.